The 27 T cell receptor beta chains in this list originate from one sample, sequenced in a study of blood T cells in healthy people across ages (dated by TCRdb to the mid-2010s). Library preparation was by 5' RACE. The listed sequencing device is Illumina HiSeq 2500. The second PCR ran for about 6 to 12 cycles and used a J-beta primer mix along with a sample-barcoded 5' primer. The public sequencing data were trimmed at Q25 with fastp and processed into clonotypes with MiXCR by TCRdb, which kept only in-frame beta chains. Rows with a matching CDR3 protein are joined into one entry that keeps the most common DNA and genes. This sample comprises around 1,500,000 distinct CDR3 sequences, 28% of them detected only once. The top ten clones comprise around 7.7% of the sample. Sequencing used blood. The receptors were sampled from a woman between 25 and 40 years old in good health.

J is TRBJ2-1 and V is TRBV13; D is uncertain. Per the germline V gene, CDR1 is PRHDT and CDR2 is FYEKMQ (reference sequence). Trimming removed 3 bases from V and 3 bases from J, with 15 bases in between. The length of the CDR3 is 16 residues. CDR3 nucleotides: TGTGCCAGCAGCTTCATCGGCCTGGGGTTCTACAATGAGCAGTTCTTC. This codes for CASSFIGLGFYNEQFF.

CDR3 nucleotide sequence: TGTGCCTGGAGTACCGACCTTGGCAGTCAGCAGTACTTC. It specifies CAWSTDLGSQQYF. The chain employs TRBV30 and TRBJ2-5; D uncertain. Germline V gene lookup returns CDR1 GTSNPN and CDR2 SVGIG (reference sequence). The CDR3 sequence is 13 residues long. Trimming cost V 2 bases and J 11 bases, with 18 bases left between them. The full variable domain, rest sourced from reference TRBV30 and TRBJ2-5, is SQTIHQWPATLVQPVGSPLSLECTVEGTSNPNLYWYRQAAGRGLQLLFYSVGIGQISSEVPQNLSASRPQDRQFILSSKKLLLSDSGFYLCAWSTDLGSQQYFGPGTRLLVL.

CDR3 in DNA: TGTGCCAGCAGTCAGGGTAGCAGGTTTTACGGCTACACCTTC. It yields the protein CASSQGSRFYGYTF. V and J are TRBV6-5 and TRBJ1-2, with TRBD1 as a possible D gene (5 bases). V lost 5 bases and J 8 bases, leaving 18 bases between the germline ends. The germline V gene encodes CDR1 MNHEY and CDR2 SVGAGI. This CDR3 has 14 residues.

This clonotype has ten or more counts. V and J are TRBV12-3 or TRBV12-4 and TRBJ1-5; no definite D call. V gave up 1 base and J gave up 5 bases, with 3 bases separating them. This CDR3 has 12 amino acids. CDR3 in amino acids: CASSLGYQPQHF. The CDR3 bases are TGTGCCAGCAGTTTAGGTTATCAGCCCCAGCATTTT.

This chain uses TRBV14 with TRBJ1-2; no clear D gene. Trimming left V 0 bases short and J 5 bases short, with 13 bases between. CDR3 length: 15 amino acids. CDR1 and CDR2 from the germline V gene are SGHDN and FVKESK. Written as DNA, the CDR3 is TGTGCCAGCAGCCAAGACCCGGAGGGTTTTTATGGCTACACCTTC. The encoded protein is CASSQDPEGFYGYTF.

This clonotype has just a few counts. The rearrangement links TRBV6-4 to TRBJ2-3, with TRBD1 matching 10 bases. There are 15 residues in the CDR3. CDR1 is MRHNA and CDR2 is SNTAGT in the germline V gene. V lost 5 bases, J lost 4 bases, and 6 bases stayed unmatched. DNA of the CDR3: TGTGCCAGCAGTCCTACGGGACAGGGGTCAGATACGCAGTATTTT. It translates to CASSPTGQGSDTQYF.

This chain joins TRBV14 and TRBJ1-2; unclear D gene. V dropped 0 bases and J dropped 6 bases, with 17 bases sitting between them. CDR1 is SGHDN and CDR2 is FVKESK in the germline V gene. The CDR3 is 16 residues long. The CDR3 is CASSQDVGSRRHGYTF. In DNA form, the CDR3 reads TGTGCCAGCAGCCAAGATGTGGGCAGCAGGCGGCATGGCTACACCTTC.

The V call is TRBV7-2, the J call TRBJ2-5, with 8 bases fitting TRBD1. V lost 4 bases to trimming and J lost 2 bases; unmatched junction nucleotides: 9. Germline assignment: CDR1 SGHTA and CDR2 FQGNSA. This CDR3 has 16 residues. The CDR3 DNA follows: TGTGCCAGCAGCTCCATCGGGCAGGGGGCTCAAGAGACCCAGTACTTC. Amino acid sequence: CASSSIGQGAQETQYF.

In regard to this clonotype: This may come from a read error, since a much larger clone is one base off. The chain combines TRBV4-2 with TRBJ2-5; tentative D call: TRBD2 (5 bases). V was clipped by 7 bases and J by 3 bases, with 15 bases between them. Per the germline V gene, CDR1 is LGHNA and CDR2 is YNFKEQ. The CDR3 runs to 14 residues. The chain's CDR3 is CASNPSPGKETQYF. As DNA, the CDR3 is TGTGCCAGCAACCCCTCCCCGGGAAAAGAGACCCAGTACTTC.

This clonotype occurred many times. The chain combines TRBV7-9 with TRBJ2-7; a weak D match, TRBD1 (9 bases). This CDR3 has 15 amino acids. CDR1 and CDR2 from the germline V gene are SEHNR and FQNEAQ (reference sequence). V gave up 3 bases and J gave up 3 bases, with 15 bases separating them. For the CDR3, the DNA is TGTGCCAGCAGCTTTAGCGGGACAGGGAACTACGAGCAGTACTTC. It yields the protein CASSFSGTGNYEQYF. The full variable domain, with the rest looked up from reference TRBV7-9 and TRBJ2-7, is DTGVSQNPRHKITKRGQNVTFRCDPISEHNRLYWYRQTLGQGPEFLTYFQNEAQLEKSRLLSDRFSAERPKGSFSTLEIQRTEQGDSAMYLCASSFSGTGNYEQYFGPGTRLTVT.

This clonotype was seen at least ten times. The chain recombines TRBV18 with TRBJ2-7; the D gene could be TRBD1 or TRBD2 (5 bases each). Trimming cost V 4 bases and J 0 bases, with 7 bases left between them. This CDR3 comprises 13 residues. Germline assignment: CDR1 KGHSH and CDR2 LQKENI. CDR3: CASSQGTSYEQYF. As DNA, the CDR3 is TGTGCCAGCTCACAAGGGACCTCCTACGAGCAGTACTTC.

The gene calls are TRBV7-9 and TRBJ2-7; possibly TRBD1 for D (6 bases). Germline V gene data show CDR1 as SEHNR and CDR2 as FQNEAQ (reference sequence). CDR3 length: 17 amino acids. Trimming pared 5 bases from V and 0 bases from J, leaving 20 bases between. The CDR3 DNA is TGTGCCAGCAGCCGGCGCGATGGGGACACGAACTCCTACGAGCAGTACTTC. Protein sequence: CASSRRDGDTNSYEQYF.

This clonotype was seen only a few times. The gene calls are TRBV10-2 and TRBJ2-1, with a possible D match to TRBD2 (6 bases). V was shortened by 7 bases and J by 7 bases, with 14 bases between the two germline ends. The CDR3 sequence is 13 residues long. The germline V gene encodes CDR1 WSHSY and CDR2 SAAADI. Here the CDR3 DNA reads TGCGCCAGCACCCGGGGGAGTGGGAATGAGCAGTTCTTC. Its translation: CASTRGSGNEQFF.

A word on this clonotype: This clone may be a read error of a much larger clone one base away. The rearrangement joins TRBV29-1 to TRBJ2-1; D might be TRBD1 or TRBD2, each matching 5 bases. Trimming shortened V by 2 bases and J by 10 bases, and 12 bases separated the two germline ends. CDR1 is SQVTM and CDR2 is ANQGSEA in the germline V gene. This CDR3 comprises 12 residues. In DNA form, the CDR3 reads TGCAGCGTTGAAAGGGACCCCTACGAGCAGTTCTTC. This translates into CSVERDPYEQFF.

The chain employs TRBV12-3 or TRBV12-4 and TRBJ2-1, with 8 bases identical to TRBD1. Trimming cost V 5 bases and J 13 bases; bases outside gene matches: 19. The CDR3 runs to 16 residues. CDR3 sequence reads: CASSTQGDPRMGIQFF. The CDR3 DNA follows: TGTGCCAGCAGTACACAGGGGGACCCAAGGATGGGCATTCAGTTCTTC.

The J gene is TRBJ1-5, the V gene TRBV6-6; D remains unclear. The CDR3 sequence is 16 residues long. V was cut by 4 bases and J by 2 bases, with 15 bases left in between. Per germline, CDR1 MNHNY and CDR2 SVGAGI (reference sequence). The CDR3 region is CASSSVGKGGNQPQHF. The CDR3 nucleotides are TGTGCCAGCAGTTCCGTTGGCAAGGGTGGCAATCAGCCCCAGCATTTT.

This clonotype was counted a few times. The V call is TRBV9, the J call TRBJ2-3; D unclear. V lost 0 bases, J lost 1 base, and 9 bases lay in between. Per the germline V gene, CDR1 is SGDLS and CDR2 is YYNGEE. CDR3 length: 15 amino acids. CDR3 DNA sequence: TGTGCCAGCAGCGTAGGGGCAGTGGGCACAGATACGCAGTATTTT. Translating gives CASSVGAVGTDTQYF.

In the case of this clonotype: Just one base apart from a much larger clone, this may be a read error. The chain has TRBV10-3 and TRBJ1-2; TRBD1 is a possible D gene (6 bases). The CDR3 has 15 residues. Germline V gene data show CDR1 as ENHRY and CDR2 as SYGVKD. CDR3 in DNA: TGTGCCGTCAGCCCCGGGGAGGGGGATTACTATGGCTACACCTTC. It is translated as CAVSPGEGDYYGYTF.

This clonotype was seen a few times. The J gene is TRBJ2-5, the V gene TRBV11-1; 10 nucleotides align to TRBD1. The CDR3 consists of 16 residues. Germline V gene sequence: CDR1 SGHAT, CDR2 FQDESV (reference sequence). V gave up 4 bases and J gave up 4 bases; unmatched junction bases: 9. CDR3 residues: CASSSAPGQGPETQYF. The CDR3 DNA follows: TGTGCCAGCAGCTCTGCCCCGGGACAGGGGCCAGAGACCCAGTACTTC.

Many counts were recorded for this clonotype. This chain connects TRBV24-1 to TRBJ2-5, with TRBD1 matching 12 bases. Germline values: CDR1 KGHDR, CDR2 SFDVKD. V gave up 5 bases and J gave up 1 base; unmatched junction bases: 7. This CDR3 has 17 residues. DNA for the CDR3: TGTGCCACCAGTGGATCCCCGGGACAGGGGGCCCAAGAGACCCAGTACTTC. Amino acids: CATSGSPGQGAQETQYF.

This clonotype was observed at least ten times. The V call is TRBV3-1, the J call TRBJ2-1, with D uncertain. This CDR3 region has 16 residues. Germline V gives CDR1 LGHDT, CDR2 YNNKEL (reference sequence). Trimming removed 4 bases at V and 6 bases at J, with 19 bases between. CDR3 sequence (DNA): TGTGCCAGCAGCCCCTTAGGAACATCATTCGGCAATGAGCAGTTCTTC. It is translated as CASSPLGTSFGNEQFF.

As regards this clonotype: This may arise from a read error, as a much more abundant clone is one base away. The genes are TRBV6-5 and TRBJ2-7; TRBD1 matches at 8 bases. The J segment lost 9 bases and the V segment lost 4 bases, leaving 11 bases of the junction unmatched. Germline CDR1 and CDR2: MNHEY and SVGAGI. CDR3 length equals 14 residues. DNA for the CDR3: TGTGCCAGCAGTTTTGGCAGGGGGCCAAACGGGCAGTACTTC. Its translation: CASSFGRGPNGQYF.

This clonotype appeared a few times. The rearrangement uses TRBV5-1 and TRBJ2-4; D is possibly TRBD1 (5 bases). V lost 5 bases, J lost 5 bases, and 17 bases lay in between. This CDR3 is 15 amino acids long. Germline assignment: CDR1 SGHRS and CDR2 YFSETQ. CDR3 in amino acids: CASSLAIGVQNIQYF. The CDR3 DNA sequence: TGCGCCAGCAGTCTGGCAATAGGGGTCCAAAACATTCAGTACTTC.

This clonotype was recorded only once. This likely came from a read error, as a far larger clone is one base away. In DNA form, the CDR3 reads TGTGCCAGCAGTTTGGACCGCACAGATGCGCAGTATTTT. Protein: CASSLDRTDAQYF. This chain uses TRBV12-3 or TRBV12-4 with TRBJ2-3; D ambiguous. The CDR3 sequence is 13 residues long.

With respect to this clonotype: Given a much more abundant clone one base away, this may be a read error. The genes are TRBV7-2 and TRBJ2-3; D ambiguous. Germline V gene sequence: CDR1 SGHTA, CDR2 FQGNSA. The CDR3 consists of 13 residues. V lost 5 bases, J lost 2 bases, and 8 bases lay in between. CDR3 sequence (DNA): TGTGCCAGCAGCCCGATTAACACAGATACGCAGTATTTT. Its translation: CASSPINTDTQYF.

This clonotype was counted ten times or more. The chain is built from TRBV5-1 and TRBJ2-7; 7 bases are shared with TRBD2. Germline V lookup: CDR1 SGHRS, CDR2 YFSETQ. After removal of 4 bases from V and 1 base from J, the junction contained 14 bases not matched to a gene. The CDR3 is 17 residues long. CDR3 nucleotide sequence: TGCGCCAGCAGCCCATCCCCTCAGCGGGGCCCATCCTACGAGCAGTACTTC. Amino acid sequence: CASSPSPQRGPSYEQYF.

The gene calls are TRBV6-1 and TRBJ2-5; a possible D gene is TRBD2 (5 bases). Germline CDR1 reads MNHNS; CDR2 reads SASEGT. Trimming took off 1 base at V and 6 bases at J, with 15 bases between the two ends. CDR3 size: 15 residues. The CDR3 reads CASSEVLGSRKTQYF. CDR3 DNA sequence: TGTGCCAGCAGTGAAGTGTTGGGGAGCCGGAAGACCCAGTACTTC.